The 4 T cell receptor beta chains given below trace back to one sample, sequenced in a study of human CD8 memory T cell subsets. UMI-labeled 5' RACE was the method by which TCR beta libraries were made. After re-calling the 5' RACE reads, TCRdb lists one entry per CDR3 protein, DNA absent. The sample data list some 11,000 distinct CDR3 sequences. Material for sequencing was CD8+ stem-like memory T cells (TSCM and TCM) sorted from PBMCs. As to subset: stem-like memory CD8 T cells (TSTEM), CCR7+ PD-1- TIGIT-. Receptors originate from a human donor in good health.

The chain links TRBV7-8 to TRBJ2-7; with no DNA, the TCRdb D assignment of TRBD2 cannot be verified. In germline, CDR1 is SGHVS, CDR2 FQNEAQ. The CDR3 spans 14 residues. CDR3 loop: CASSSEASLSEQYF.

This chain uses TRBV6-4 with TRBJ2-5. CDR3 length equals 14 residues. Per the germline V gene, CDR1 is MRHNA and CDR2 is SNTAGT. CDR3 protein: CASEGLAVQETQYF.

This chain joins TRBV3-1 and TRBJ1-6; without DNA, the TCRdb call of TRBD1 cannot be checked. This CDR3 is built from 16 residues. From germline, CDR1 is LGHDT and CDR2 YNNKEL (reference sequence). The CDR3 reads CASSQEAGQGNSPLHF.

The chain couples TRBV4-1 to TRBJ1-1; TCRdb lists TRBD1, though no DNA is available to test this call. Germline-derived CDR1 and CDR2 are MGHRA and YSYEKL. The CDR3 extends over 15 amino acids. The CDR3 loop reads CASSQGQGLNREAFF.